The rows below give T cell receptor beta chains drawn from one sample of a study of T-cell memory formation after mild COVID-19. TCRdb re-called the 5' RACE reads with MiXCR, one entry per CDR3 protein. Of fewer than 450,000 distinct CDR3 sequences in the sample, approximately 25% were seen once. The sequencing input was PBMCs or a T cell subset sorted from them (not recorded which). All receptors derive from an adult woman who had mild COVID-19 (a few samples of this study predate the infection). Cell type and time point are not known. Both conserved end residues are part of each CDR3. A D gene is named only where the DNA matches it firmly. Clone size appears in some rows only: once, few, many, or a class for an expanded clone.

d_call	v_call	clone_size	j_call	cdr3_nt	cdr3_aa
NA	TRBV4-2	few	TRBJ2-2	TGTGCCAGCTGGCGACTGGGGCCCGGGGAGCTGTTTTTT	CASWRLGPGELFF
TRBD2	TRBV7-3	few	TRBJ2-1	TGTGCCAGCAGCCCCTCCCTTGGGGGACTAGCGGGAAGGGAGTGGTTCTACAATGAGCAGTTCTTC	CASSPSLGGLAGREWFYNEQFF
NA	TRBV10-3	few	TRBJ2-5	TGTGCCATCAGTGAGTCGCAGGGGTCGGCAGAGACCCAGTACTTC	CAISESQGSAETQYF
NA	TRBV12-3/TRBV12-4	NA	TRBJ2-3	TGTGCCAGCAGTTTCGGTCAGGCGGCAGATACGCAGTATTTT	CASSFGQAADTQYF
NA	TRBV19	NA	TRBJ2-4	TGTGCCAGTAGTCCTCGAGTGACGGCCAAAAACATTCAGTACTTC	CASSPRVTAKNIQYF
NA	TRBV12-3/TRBV12-4	NA	TRBJ2-2	TGTGCCAGCAGTTTACAGGGGGGGCACACCGGGGAGCTGTTTTTT	CASSLQGGHTGELFF
TRBD1	TRBV4-3	few	TRBJ1-1	TGCGCCAGCAGCCAAGGGACAGGGGGTTTAGCTTTCTTT	CASSQGTGGLAFF
NA	TRBV9	NA	TRBJ2-1	TGTGCCAGCAGCGTAGACCCAAGTGAGCAGTTCTTC	CASSVDPSEQFF
NA	TRBV11-3	once	TRBJ2-2	TGTGCCAGCAGCCGAGACAGCCCCACCGGGGAGCTGTTTTTT	CASSRDSPTGELFF
TRBD2	TRBV9	NA	TRBJ2-7	TGTGCCAGCAGCGTTGGGTTCGGACGGGAGGGCTACGAGCAGTACTTC	CASSVGFGREGYEQYF
TRBD1	TRBV20-1	few	TRBJ2-1	TGCAGTGCTGGGGACAGGGGGGATTACAATGAGCAGTTCTTC	CSAGDRGDYNEQFF
TRBD2	TRBV11-2	once	TRBJ2-2	TGTGCCAGCAGCTTAGTTAGCGGGAAGACCGGGGAGCTGTTTTTT	CASSLVSGKTGELFF
NA	TRBV11-2	NA	TRBJ2-7	TGTGCCAGCAGCTCCACCCGGTGGGGTAGAGAGCAGTACTTC	CASSSTRWGREQYF
TRBD1	TRBV6-5	NA	TRBJ2-3	TGTGCCAGCAGTTACAGACAGGGGACAGATACGCAGTATTTT	CASSYRQGTDTQYF
TRBD1	TRBV27	NA	TRBJ1-5	TGTGCCAGCACCGTCGACAGGGCTGGTCAGCCCCAGCATTTT	CASTVDRAGQPQHF
TRBD2	TRBV29-1	NA	TRBJ2-7	TGCAGCGGGGGAACTAGCGCCTACGAGCAGTACTTC	CSGGTSAYEQYF
NA	TRBV19	few	TRBJ1-2	TGTGCCAGTAGTACCGATTCAACCTACACCTTC	CASSTDSTYTF
NA	TRBV29-1	few	TRBJ1-1	TGCAGCGTTGAAGTTGGGTATAGGGTGGCTGAAGCTTTCTTT	CSVEVGYRVAEAFF
NA	TRBV7-2	NA	TRBJ2-3	TGTGCCAGCAGTCCTAGGGACAACACAGATACGCAGTATTTT	CASSPRDNTDTQYF
TRBD2	TRBV4-1	NA	TRBJ2-7	TGCGCCAGCGCCACCGGGGAGGGGACCTACGAGCAGTACTTC	CASATGEGTYEQYF
NA	TRBV29-1	few	TRBJ1-1	TGCAGCGTTGAATCCGCCGGGATTGAAGCTTTCTTT	CSVESAGIEAFF
TRBD1	TRBV4-3	NA	TRBJ2-1	TGCGCCAGCAGCCAAGATCCAGGGACAGTTCGGGAGCAGTTCTTC	CASSQDPGTVREQFF
NA	TRBV27	few	TRBJ2-7	TGTGCCAGCAGTTTATCTGGCGGGACGGTCGAGCAGTACTTC	CASSLSGGTVEQYF
NA	TRBV9	few	TRBJ1-2	TGTGCCAGCAGCTCTTCCCTGAGGGGCCCTAACTATGGCTACACCTTC	CASSSSLRGPNYGYTF
TRBD1	TRBV6-2/TRBV6-3	NA	TRBJ2-4	TGTGCCAGCATTTCGGACAGGCTACGGGGAAACGGCAAAAACATTCAGTACTTC	CASISDRLRGNGKNIQYF
TRBD2	TRBV4-2	NA	TRBJ2-3	TGTGCCAGCAGCCCTGCGGGGGGAGCATCGAATACGCAGTATTTT	CASSPAGGASNTQYF
NA	TRBV5-1	few	TRBJ2-5	TGCGCCAGCACTCGAGCGGGGACATCGCAAGAGACCCAGTACTTC	CASTRAGTSQETQYF
NA	TRBV6-5	few	TRBJ1-4	TGTGCCAGCAGTTACGCGGGTCCCGGACCTGAAAAACTGTTTTTT	CASSYAGPGPEKLFF
NA	TRBV2	few	TRBJ1-2	TGTGCCAGCAGCGATCCTTACCGGACACGCTTC	CASSDPYRTRF
TRBD2	TRBV14	NA	TRBJ2-1	TGTGCCAGCAGCCGAGCGGGAACCTACAATGAGCAGTTCTTC	CASSRAGTYNEQFF
TRBD1	TRBV29-1	few	TRBJ2-3	TGCAGCGTTGAGGGACCTGGACAGGGGGGAGAAGGGGACCATAGCGGGACTAGTACGCAGTATTTT	CSVEGPGQGGEGDHSGTSTQYF
TRBD2	TRBV11-1	NA	TRBJ2-7	TGTGCCAGCAGCTTAGTCTCGACTAGCCCCTACGAGCAGTACTTC	CASSLVSTSPYEQYF
NA	TRBV7-9	few	TRBJ1-3	TGTGCCAGCAGCTTGGGGTTTGGACTGCTCGGAAACACCATATATTTT	CASSLGFGLLGNTIYF
NA	TRBV5-1	NA	TRBJ1-5	TGCGCCAGCAGCTTGATGGGAAATAGCAATCAGCCCCAGCATTTT	CASSLMGNSNQPQHF
TRBD1	TRBV5-1	few	TRBJ2-3	TGCGCCAGCAGCCCGGGGACAGGGGCAGGTGATACGCAGTATTTT	CASSPGTGAGDTQYF
TRBD1	TRBV5-1	NA	TRBJ2-1	TGCGCCAGCAGCTTCCCGGCGGGGAACCAAGACAGGGGCAATTACAATGAGCAGTTCTTC	CASSFPAGNQDRGNYNEQFF
TRBD1	TRBV24-1	NA	TRBJ2-2	TGTGCCACCAGTGACCTTTTGGGGGGACAGGGGAACACCGGGGAGCTGTTTTTT	CATSDLLGGQGNTGELFF
NA	TRBV29-1	NA	TRBJ2-1	TGCAGCGTTGCAAAGGGAGAGGGATATGAGCAGTTCTTC	CSVAKGEGYEQFF
NA	TRBV7-6	NA	TRBJ1-1	TGTGCCAGCGGTTGGACAGAAAACACTGAAGCTTTCTTT	CASGWTENTEAFF
TRBD2	TRBV18	NA	TRBJ2-7	TGTGCCAGCTCACCAGTCACTAGCGGGCAATCCTACGAGCAGTACTTC	CASSPVTSGQSYEQYF
NA	TRBV7-8	many	TRBJ1-3	TGTGCCAGCAGGGCAAAAGAATCTGGAAACACCATATATTTT	CASRAKESGNTIYF
NA	TRBV5-6	few	TRBJ1-2	TGTGCCAGCAGCAGTGACGGACTCCACCTGGGGGCTAACTATGGCTACACCTTC	CASSSDGLHLGANYGYTF
NA	TRBV24-1	few	TRBJ1-1	TGTGCCACCAGTGATCGGGACGGGAGGAGCACTGAAGCTTTCTTT	CATSDRDGRSTEAFF
NA	TRBV20-1	NA	TRBJ1-3	TGCAGTGCTGGGGTTTCTCCTTTGGCGGGAAACACCATATATTTT	CSAGVSPLAGNTIYF
TRBD2	TRBV6-5	NA	TRBJ2-5	TGTGCCAGCAGTGACCCGGCGGGAGGGGGCCAAGAGACCCAGTACTTC	CASSDPAGGGQETQYF
NA	TRBV5-6	many	TRBJ1-1	TGTGCCAGCAGCTATCCACCGAACACTGAAGCTTTCTTT	CASSYPPNTEAFF
NA	TRBV18	NA	TRBJ1-1	TGTGCCAGCTCACCCCCCGAAACTGGGTATTCGAACACTGAAGCTTTCTTT	CASSPPETGYSNTEAFF
NA	TRBV5-1	few	TRBJ1-1	TGCGCCAGCAGCTTGCGGGTCGGAGAGAACACTGAAGCTTTCTTT	CASSLRVGENTEAFF
NA	TRBV7-9	few	TRBJ2-3	TGTGCCAGCAGCTTGCCTAGCTTCACAGATACGCAGTATTTT	CASSLPSFTDTQYF
NA	TRBV6-5	few	TRBJ1-5	TGTGCCAGCAGTGAGAGGGACGGAGAAAATCAGCCCCAGCATTTT	CASSERDGENQPQHF
NA	TRBV29-1	NA	TRBJ1-3	TGCAGCGTTGGAAAGGCAGGGCCTGGAAACACCATATATTTT	CSVGKAGPGNTIYF
NA	TRBV10-3	few	TRBJ1-4	TGTGCCATCAGTGACCCCCAGACAGTTAATGAAAAACTGTTTTTT	CAISDPQTVNEKLFF